The 23 T cell receptor beta chains given below trace back to one sample, sequenced in a study of cytomegalovirus exposure and HLA in healthy donors. The study ran its PCR with 60 Vbeta and 13 Jbeta primers. Produced via immunoSEQ multiplex PCR; TCRdb's table is partial and in-frame only. Here the sample spans more than 95,000 clones, roughly 70% being singletons. The source material was PBMCs. These receptors originate from a man aged 25-40 years in good health and CMV-seronegative.

This rearrangement joins TRBV30 to TRBJ1-2; D remains unclear. The CDR3 is made up of 13 amino acids. Germline CDR1 and CDR2: GTSNPN and SVGIG (reference sequence). V was pared by 2 bases and J by 4 bases, with 11 bases between. The CDR3 nucleotides are TGTGCCTGGAGTCCCGAGTTTAGCTATGGCTACACCTTC. It specifies CAWSPEFSYGYTF.

The V call is TRBV23-1, the J call TRBJ1-2, with D hard to call. TRBV23-1 is classed as an ORF, of uncertain function. This CDR3 is 15 amino acids long. V shed 1 base and J shed 12 bases, with 21 bases lying between them. The CDR3 bases are TGCGCCAGCAGTCAATACTTCCCCCTCCCGTCGTTCGACACCTTC. Its translation is CASSQYFPLPSFDTF.

The chain has TRBV5-1 and TRBJ2-3; D may be TRBD1 (6 bases). This CDR3 has 16 residues. Trimming pared 0 bases from V and 0 bases from J, leaving 11 bases between. From germline, CDR1 is SGHRS and CDR2 YFSETQ. The CDR3 sequence: CASSLAGTSSTDTQYF. The CDR3 region has the DNA TGCGCCAGCAGCTTGGCCGGGACATCTAGCACAGATACGCAGTATTTT.

This clone was observed once. The gene calls are TRBV2 and TRBJ1-2, with a weak D call TRBD1 (5 bases). Trimming stripped 10 bases from V and 0 bases from J, with 18 bases between. CDR1 SNHLY and CDR2 FYNNEI come from the germline V gene. The CDR3 runs to 15 residues. The CDR3 nucleotides are TGTGCCATCATCCCGGGACTTACGGCTAACTATGGCTACACCTTC. Translation: CAIIPGLTANYGYTF.

The rearrangement joins TRBV19 to TRBJ2-2, with 9 bases that match TRBD2. J was trimmed by 5 bases and V by 7 bases; bases with no gene match: 5. This CDR3 comprises 14 residues. Germline CDR1 and CDR2: LNHDA and SQIVND (reference sequence). CDR3 nucleotide sequence: TGTGCCAGTATGGGGACTAGCTGGACCGGGGAGCTGTTTTTT. Protein product: CASMGTSWTGELFF.

Points on this clone: The junction departs from the called germline gene at one end, perhaps through a read error. The genes are TRBV7-9 and TRBJ1-3, with 8 bases that match TRBD1. Germline assignment: CDR1 SEHNR and CDR2 FQNEAQ (reference sequence). The CDR3 is 15 residues long. The CDR3 DNA sequence: TGTTCCAGCAGCTCCACTACAGGGGGTGGAAACACCATATATTTT. This sequence encodes CSSSSTTGGGNTIYF. The variable domain in full, with the rest retrieved from reference TRBV7-9 and TRBJ1-3, is DTGVSQNPRHKITKRGQNVTFRCDPISEHNRLYWYRQTLGQGPEFLTYFQNEAQLEKSRLLSDRFSAERPKGSFSTLEIQRTEQGDSAMYLCSSSSTTGGGNTIYFGEGSWLTVV.

J is TRBJ1-2 and V is TRBV6-1; D may be TRBD1 (5 bases). V lost 6 bases to trimming and J lost 2 bases, with 10 bases between them. This CDR3 is built from 13 residues. Germline-derived CDR1 and CDR2 are MNHNS and SASEGT. CDR3 amino acids: CASRVGGNYGYTF. DNA of the CDR3: TGTGCCAGCAGGGTGGGGGGGAACTATGGCTACACCTTC.

V gene TRBV20-1 combines with J gene TRBJ2-7; D is possibly TRBD1 (5 bases). The CDR3 spans 11 residues. In germline, CDR1 is DFQATT, CDR2 SNEGSKA (reference sequence). V was clipped by 7 bases and J by 3 bases, with 10 bases between them. DNA for the CDR3: TGCAGTGGAGAAGGGGACTACGAGCAGTACTTC. Protein: CSGEGDYEQYF.

J is TRBJ1-2 and V is TRBV5-4, with 7 positions matching TRBD1. Germline V CDR1 and CDR2: SGHNT, YYREEE (reference sequence). This CDR3 is 14 amino acids long. After removal of 0 bases from V and 4 bases from J, the junction contained 3 bases not matched to a gene. CDR3 in DNA: TGTGCCAGCAGCTTGGCCGACAGGGTCTATGGCTACACCTTC. Translation: CASSLADRVYGYTF.

This clone turned up a few times. The J gene is TRBJ1-2, the V gene TRBV28; 8 positions match TRBD1. Germline V lookup: CDR1 MDHEN, CDR2 SYDVKM. Unmatched junction bases numbered 6, after V lost 5 bases and J lost 4 bases. CDR3 size: 14 residues. This chain's CDR3 is CASSITGTGYGYTF. CDR3 DNA: TGTGCCAGCAGTATAACCGGGACAGGCTATGGCTACACCTTC.

The chain has TRBV14 and TRBJ1-2, with D perhaps TRBD1 (5 bases). Germline V gene data show CDR1 as SGHDN and CDR2 as FVKESK. This CDR3 is built from 16 residues. The germline V and J ends were trimmed by 1 base and 5 bases, with 17 bases remaining between them. The chain's CDR3 is CASSQGPRGREYGYTF. CDR3 DNA sequence: TGTGCCAGCAGCCAAGGTCCCCGCGGCAGGGAATATGGCTACACCTTC.

The J gene is TRBJ2-2, the V gene TRBV7-6; D gene ambiguous. This CDR3 is 12 amino acids long. Deletions cut 6 bases from V and 4 bases from J, with 6 bases between. The germline V gene has CDR1 SGHVS and CDR2 FNYEAQ. CDR3 nucleotide sequence: TGTGCCAGCAGTTCCTCCACCGGGGAGCTGTTTTTT. Protein: CASSSSTGELFF.

The DNA for the CDR3 is TGTGCCAGCAGTCTTGACAGGGGTAATTCACCCCTCCACTTT. Protein: CASSLDRGNSPLHF. The chain carries TRBV6-5 and TRBJ1-6; 8 positions match TRBD1. Trimming removed 5 bases from V and 6 bases from J; junction bases left unmatched: 3. The germline CDR1 and CDR2 sequences are MNHEY and SVGAGI. There are 14 residues in the CDR3.

The V call is TRBV6-6, the J call TRBJ2-3, with 7 bases fitting TRBD1. J lost 3 bases, V lost 2 bases, and 8 bases had no gene match. The CDR3 is 16 residues long. From germline, CDR1 is MNHNY and CDR2 SVGAGI (reference sequence). CDR3 in amino acids: CASSYLETGYTDTQYF. DNA of the CDR3: TGTGCCAGCAGTTACCTAGAGACAGGGTATACAGATACGCAGTATTTT.

This chain connects TRBV4-1 to TRBJ2-7; D remains ambiguous. Germline loops: CDR1 MGHRA, CDR2 YSYEKL. V was cut by 2 bases and J by 4 bases, with 12 bases left in between. This CDR3 spans 14 amino acids. The CDR3 DNA is TGCGCCAGCAGCCAATTAGATGTTGCGTACGAGCAGTACTTC. This translates into CASSQLDVAYEQYF.

This chain uses TRBV10-3 with TRBJ1-3; tentative D call: TRBD1 (6 bases). The CDR3 loop spans 14 amino acids. V dropped 4 bases and J dropped 2 bases, with 9 bases sitting between them. CDR1 and CDR2 (germline): ENHRY, SYGVKD. CDR3 DNA sequence: TGTGCCATCAGTGCCACAGGGCCTGGAAACACCATATATTTT. It specifies CAISATGPGNTIYF.

The V gene is TRBV19, the J gene TRBJ1-1; 9 bases line up with TRBD1. Germline values: CDR1 LNHDA, CDR2 SQIVND (reference sequence). CDR3 size: 14 residues. With 5 bases clipped from V and 7 bases from J, the junction kept 8 bases outside the gene matches. CDR3 in DNA: TGTGCCAGTAGTGTCCTTCGGACAGGGGTTGAAGCTTTCTTT. Its protein is CASSVLRTGVEAFF. Full variable domain (missing parts from reference TRBV19 and TRBJ1-1): DGGITQSPKYLFRKEGQNVTLSCEQNLNHDAMYWYRQDPGQGLRLIYYSQIVNDFQKGDIAEGYSVSREKKESFPLTVTSAQKNPTAFYLCASSVLRTGVEAFFGQGTRLTVV.

The genes are TRBV29-1 and TRBJ2-7; 8 nucleotides agree with TRBD1. This CDR3 is built from 13 residues. Per germline, CDR1 SQVTM and CDR2 ANQGSEA. V shed 2 bases and J 7 bases; nucleotides not matched to a gene: 7. The DNA of the CDR3 is TGCAGCGTTGAATTGGCAGGGGGCTGGGAGCAGTACTTC. This gives the protein CSVELAGGWEQYF.

The rearrangement links TRBV2 to TRBJ1-6; D ambiguous. Between the trimmed V and J ends, which lost 3 bases and 6 bases, there was a span of 9 bases. Germline-derived CDR1 and CDR2 are SNHLY and FYNNEI. The CDR3 runs 14 residues. The CDR3 DNA reads as TGTGCCAGCAGTGATACCGGACTTAATTCACCCCTCCACTTT. Protein product: CASSDTGLNSPLHF.

The gene calls are TRBV28 and TRBJ1-1, with D uncertain. The CDR3 runs to 16 residues. In germline, CDR1 is MDHEN, CDR2 SYDVKM. Trimming cost V 1 base and J 7 bases, with 19 bases left between them. In DNA, the CDR3 is TGTGCCAGCAGTTTATTTGCTTGGGGAGCTGGAAATGAAGCTTTCTTT. It specifies CASSLFAWGAGNEAFF.

The gene calls are TRBV30 and TRBJ1-5; tentative D call: TRBD1 (5 bases). The V end was cut by 0 bases, the J end by 6 bases, with 18 bases between. There are 16 residues in the CDR3. The germline gives CDR1 GTSNPN, CDR2 SVGIG (reference sequence). The CDR3 loop reads CAWSVNSRALIQPQHF. The CDR3 DNA is TGTGCCTGGAGTGTTAATTCCAGGGCCCTGATTCAGCCCCAGCATTTT. Looking up the rest from reference TRBV30 and TRBJ1-5 gives the full variable domain: SQTIHQWPATLVQPVGSPLSLECTVEGTSNPNLYWYRQAAGRGLQLLFYSVGIGQISSEVPQNLSASRPQDRQFILSSKKLLLSDSGFYLCAWSVNSRALIQPQHFGDGTRLSIL.

DNA for the CDR3: TGTGCCAGCAGCGCTACAGGGGACAGGGGGATCAATGAGCAGTTCTTC. Encoded protein: CASSATGDRGINEQFF. This chain joins TRBV5-6 and TRBJ2-1, with 11 bases aligning to TRBD1. The V gene end was trimmed by 4 bases and the J gene end by 6 bases; junction bases not matched to a gene: 9. The CDR3 covers 16 residues. Germline CDR1 and CDR2: SGHDT and YYEEEE.

V usage is TRBV30 and J usage is TRBJ1-6, with D possibly being TRBD1 (5 bases). CDR1 is GTSNPN and CDR2 is SVGIG in the germline V gene (reference sequence). Deletions cut 4 bases from V and 3 bases from J, with 13 bases between. CDR3 length equals 15 residues. The CDR3 DNA follows: TGTGCCTGGAATCTAGGGGATAACTATAATTCACCCCTCCACTTT. Protein: CAWNLGDNYNSPLHF.